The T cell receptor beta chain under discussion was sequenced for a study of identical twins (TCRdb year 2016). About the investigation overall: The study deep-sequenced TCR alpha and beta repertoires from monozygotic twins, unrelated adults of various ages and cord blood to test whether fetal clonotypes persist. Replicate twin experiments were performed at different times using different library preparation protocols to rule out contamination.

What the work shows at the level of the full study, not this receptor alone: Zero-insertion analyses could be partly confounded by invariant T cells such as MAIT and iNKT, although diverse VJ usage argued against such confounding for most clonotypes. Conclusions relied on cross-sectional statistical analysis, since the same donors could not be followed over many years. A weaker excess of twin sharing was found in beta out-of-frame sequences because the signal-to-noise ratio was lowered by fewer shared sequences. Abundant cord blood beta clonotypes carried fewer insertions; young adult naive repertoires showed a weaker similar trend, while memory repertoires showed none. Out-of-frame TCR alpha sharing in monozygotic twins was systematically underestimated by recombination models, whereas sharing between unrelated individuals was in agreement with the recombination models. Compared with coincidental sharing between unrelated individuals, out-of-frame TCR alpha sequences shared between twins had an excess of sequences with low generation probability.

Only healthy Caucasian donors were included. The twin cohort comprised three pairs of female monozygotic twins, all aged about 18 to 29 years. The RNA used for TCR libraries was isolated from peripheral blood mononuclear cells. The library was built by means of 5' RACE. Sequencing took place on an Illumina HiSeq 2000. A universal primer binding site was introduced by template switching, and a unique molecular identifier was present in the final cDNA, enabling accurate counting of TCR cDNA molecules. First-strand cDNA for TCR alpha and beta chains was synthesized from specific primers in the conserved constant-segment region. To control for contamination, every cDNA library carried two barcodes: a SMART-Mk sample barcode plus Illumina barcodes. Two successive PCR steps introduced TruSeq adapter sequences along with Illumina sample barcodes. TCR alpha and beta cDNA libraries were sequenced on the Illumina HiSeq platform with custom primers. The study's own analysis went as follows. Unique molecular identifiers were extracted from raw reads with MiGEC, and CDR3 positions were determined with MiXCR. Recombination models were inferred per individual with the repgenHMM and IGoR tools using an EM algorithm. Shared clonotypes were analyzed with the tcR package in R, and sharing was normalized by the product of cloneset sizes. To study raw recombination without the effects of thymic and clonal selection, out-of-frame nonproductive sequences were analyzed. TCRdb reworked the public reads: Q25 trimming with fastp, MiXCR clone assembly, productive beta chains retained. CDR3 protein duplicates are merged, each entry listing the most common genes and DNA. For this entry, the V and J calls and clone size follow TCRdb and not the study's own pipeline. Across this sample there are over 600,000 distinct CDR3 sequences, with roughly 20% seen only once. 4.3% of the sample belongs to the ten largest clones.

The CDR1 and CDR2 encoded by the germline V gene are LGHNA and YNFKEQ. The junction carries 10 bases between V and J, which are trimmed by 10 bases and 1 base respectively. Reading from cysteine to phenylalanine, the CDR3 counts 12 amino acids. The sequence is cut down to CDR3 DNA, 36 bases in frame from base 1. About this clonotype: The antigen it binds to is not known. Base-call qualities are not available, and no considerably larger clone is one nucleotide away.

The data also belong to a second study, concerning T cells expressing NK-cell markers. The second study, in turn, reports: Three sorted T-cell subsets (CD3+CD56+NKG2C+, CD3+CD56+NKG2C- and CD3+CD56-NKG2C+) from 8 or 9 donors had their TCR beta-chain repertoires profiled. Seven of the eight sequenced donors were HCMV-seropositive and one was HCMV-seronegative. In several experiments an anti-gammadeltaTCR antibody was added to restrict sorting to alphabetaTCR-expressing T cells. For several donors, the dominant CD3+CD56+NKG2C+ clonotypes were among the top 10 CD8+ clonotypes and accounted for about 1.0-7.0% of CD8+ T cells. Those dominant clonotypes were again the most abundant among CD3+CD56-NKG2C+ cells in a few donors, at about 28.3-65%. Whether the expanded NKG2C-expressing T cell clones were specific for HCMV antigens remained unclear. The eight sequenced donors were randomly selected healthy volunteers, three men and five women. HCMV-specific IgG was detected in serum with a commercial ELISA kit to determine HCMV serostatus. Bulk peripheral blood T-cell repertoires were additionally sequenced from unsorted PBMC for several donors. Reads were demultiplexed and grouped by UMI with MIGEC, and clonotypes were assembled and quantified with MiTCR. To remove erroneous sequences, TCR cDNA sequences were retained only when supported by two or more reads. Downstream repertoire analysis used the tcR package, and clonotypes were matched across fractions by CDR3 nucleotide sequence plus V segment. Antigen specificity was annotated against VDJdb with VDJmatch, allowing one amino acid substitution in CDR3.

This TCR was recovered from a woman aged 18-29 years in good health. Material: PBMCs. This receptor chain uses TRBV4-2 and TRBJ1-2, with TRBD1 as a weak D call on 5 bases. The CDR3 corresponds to CATLTDNYGYTF. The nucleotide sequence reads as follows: TGTGCCACTCTGACAGATAACTATGGCTACACCTTC.